The source of this T cell receptor (beta chain) is a study of T cells in Graves' hyperthyroidism and ophthalmopathy. Across the whole study: Peripheral blood samples were taken at initial diagnosis, prior to any treatment.

RNA transcripts provided the source from which TCR beta CDR3 regions were amplified. The HTBI primer set served for first-round RT-PCR of the TCR CDR3. TCRdb re-derived calls from the multiplex PCR reads in MiXCR, one entry per CDR3 protein. The sample includes around 350,000 distinct CDR3 sequences, approximately 19% of them seen just once. CDR3 length equals 15 residues. Germline-derived CDR1 and CDR2 are SGHAT and FQNNGV. Trimming removed 2 bases from V and 0 bases from J; junction bases left unmatched: 3. This clonotype was obtained from a woman under 30 with Graves' hyperthyroidism. J is TRBJ1-1 and V is TRBV11-2, with 7 bases matching TRBD1. The sample consisted of blood. CDR3 sequence reads: CASSLRGQMNTEAFF. CDR3 DNA: TGTGCCAGCAGCTTACGGGGACAGATGAACACTGAAGCTTTCTTT.